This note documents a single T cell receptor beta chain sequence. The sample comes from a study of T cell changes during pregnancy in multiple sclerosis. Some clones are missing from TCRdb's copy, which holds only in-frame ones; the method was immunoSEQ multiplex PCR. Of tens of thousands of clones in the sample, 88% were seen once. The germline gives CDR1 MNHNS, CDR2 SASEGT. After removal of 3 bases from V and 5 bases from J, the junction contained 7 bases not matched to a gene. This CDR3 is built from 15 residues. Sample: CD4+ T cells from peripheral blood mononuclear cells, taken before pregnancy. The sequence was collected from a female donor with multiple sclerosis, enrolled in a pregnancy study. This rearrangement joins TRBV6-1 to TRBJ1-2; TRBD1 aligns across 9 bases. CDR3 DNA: TGTGCCAGCAGTGAGCCGGGACAGGGATGGTATGGCTACACCTTC. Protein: CASSEPGQGWYGYTF.